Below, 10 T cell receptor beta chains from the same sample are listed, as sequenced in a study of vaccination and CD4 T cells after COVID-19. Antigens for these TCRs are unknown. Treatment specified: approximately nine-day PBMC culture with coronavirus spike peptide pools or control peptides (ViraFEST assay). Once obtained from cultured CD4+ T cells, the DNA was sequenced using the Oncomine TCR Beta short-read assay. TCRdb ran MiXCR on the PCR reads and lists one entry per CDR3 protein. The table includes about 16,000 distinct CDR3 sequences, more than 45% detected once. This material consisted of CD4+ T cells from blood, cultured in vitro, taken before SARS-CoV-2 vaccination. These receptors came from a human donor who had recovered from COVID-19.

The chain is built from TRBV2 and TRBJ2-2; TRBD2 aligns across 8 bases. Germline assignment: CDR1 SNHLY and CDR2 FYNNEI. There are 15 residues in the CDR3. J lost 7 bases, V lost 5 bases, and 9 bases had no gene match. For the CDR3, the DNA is TGTGCCAGCAGTAGGGAGCGGGGGATTATCGGGGAGCTGTTTTTT. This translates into CASSRERGIIGELFF.

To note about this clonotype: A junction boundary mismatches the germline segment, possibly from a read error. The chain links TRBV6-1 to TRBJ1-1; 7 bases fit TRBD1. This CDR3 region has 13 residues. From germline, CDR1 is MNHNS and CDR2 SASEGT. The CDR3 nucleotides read TGTGCCAGCAGTGAGAGGGGGCGAACTGTAGCTTTCTTT. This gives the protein CASSERGRTVAFF.

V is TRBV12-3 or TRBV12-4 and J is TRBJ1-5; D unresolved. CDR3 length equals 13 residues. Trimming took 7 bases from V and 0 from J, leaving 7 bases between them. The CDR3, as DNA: TGTGCCAGCAATTGGGATAGCAATCAGCCCCAGCATTTT. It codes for CASNWDSNQPQHF.

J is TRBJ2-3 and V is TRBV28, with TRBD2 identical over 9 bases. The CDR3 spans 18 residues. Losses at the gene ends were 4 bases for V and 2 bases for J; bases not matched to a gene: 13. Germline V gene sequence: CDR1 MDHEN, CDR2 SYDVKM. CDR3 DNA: TGTGCCAGCAGTTCCCTATTGACTAGCGGAGCGTTCACAGATACGCAGTATTTT. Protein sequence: CASSSLLTSGAFTDTQYF.

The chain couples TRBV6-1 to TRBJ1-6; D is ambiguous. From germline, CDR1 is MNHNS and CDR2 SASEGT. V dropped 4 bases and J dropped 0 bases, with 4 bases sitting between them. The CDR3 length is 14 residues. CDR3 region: CASSGVSYNSPLHF. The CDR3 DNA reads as TGTGCCAGCAGTGGCGTCTCCTATAATTCACCCCTCCACTTT.

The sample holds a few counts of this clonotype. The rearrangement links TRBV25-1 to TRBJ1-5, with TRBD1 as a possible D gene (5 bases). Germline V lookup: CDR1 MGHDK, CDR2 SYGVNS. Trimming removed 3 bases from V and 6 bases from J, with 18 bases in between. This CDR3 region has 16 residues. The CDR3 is CASSDATTGIAQPQHF. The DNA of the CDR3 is TGTGCCAGCAGTGACGCCACAACAGGTATCGCTCAGCCCCAGCATTTT.

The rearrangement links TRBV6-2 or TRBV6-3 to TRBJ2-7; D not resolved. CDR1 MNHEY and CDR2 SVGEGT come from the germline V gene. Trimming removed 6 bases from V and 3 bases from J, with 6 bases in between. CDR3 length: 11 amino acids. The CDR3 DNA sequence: TGTGCCAGCAGCTCCTACTACGAGCAGTACTTC. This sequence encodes CASSSYYEQYF.

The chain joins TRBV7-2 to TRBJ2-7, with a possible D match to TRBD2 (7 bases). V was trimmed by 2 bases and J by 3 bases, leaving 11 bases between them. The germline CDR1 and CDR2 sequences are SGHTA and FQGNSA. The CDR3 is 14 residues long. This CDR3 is CASSLREGGYEQYF. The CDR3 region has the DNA TGTGCCAGCAGCTTAAGGGAGGGGGGCTACGAGCAGTACTTC.

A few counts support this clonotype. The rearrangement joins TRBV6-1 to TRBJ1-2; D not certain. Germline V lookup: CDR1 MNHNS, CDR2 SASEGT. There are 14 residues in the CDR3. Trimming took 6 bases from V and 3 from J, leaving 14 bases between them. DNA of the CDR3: TGTGCCAGCAGGCTATCCGGGAGAGACTATGGCTACACCTTC. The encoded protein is CASRLSGRDYGYTF.

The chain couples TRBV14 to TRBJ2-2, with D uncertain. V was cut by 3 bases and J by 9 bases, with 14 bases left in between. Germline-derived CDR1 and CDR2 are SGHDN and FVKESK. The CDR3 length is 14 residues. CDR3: CASSHKTDHRELFF. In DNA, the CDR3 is TGTGCCAGCAGCCATAAGACTGACCACCGGGAGCTGTTTTTT.